This is a list of T cell receptor beta chains from one sample in a study of blood T cell repertoires in COVID-19. Clones were read by immunoSEQ multiplex PCR, and TCRdb kept only the in-frame ones, dropping some. The data contain a few hundred thousand clones, more than 75% of them seen just once; the ten biggest clones take up over 2%. Sequences were obtained from PBMCs or T cells enriched from blood (not recorded which). The receptors shown here come from a woman aged 55-70 years in a cohort exposed to, infected with or recovered from COVID-19 (not recorded which). CDR3s include the opening cysteine and the closing phenylalanine or tryptophan. The D gene is left open where the match is weak. Clone size appears in some rows only: once, few, many, or a class for an expanded clone.

clone_size	d_call	j_call	v_call	cdr3_nt	cdr3_aa
NA	NA	TRBJ2-7	TRBV30	TGTGCCTGGAGTGGTCAGGGAACCTACGAGCAGTACTTC	CAWSGQGTYEQYF
NA	TRBD1	TRBJ1-2	TRBV19	TGTGCCAGTAGTACAAGGACAGGGATGAACTATGGCTACACCTTC	CASSTRTGMNYGYTF
NA	NA	TRBJ2-7	TRBV13	TGTGCCAGCAGCTTAGGCCTAATGGAGCCCTACGAGCAGTACTTC	CASSLGLMEPYEQYF
NA	TRBD2	TRBJ2-7	TRBV5-1	TGCGCCAGCAGCTTTGGGGGGCTAGCGGGAGGGGATTTTTCCTACGAGCAGTACTTC	CASSFGGLAGGDFSYEQYF
NA	NA	TRBJ1-2	TRBV3-1/TRBV3-2	TGTGCCAGCAGCCAAGACTACCATAGCTACACCTTC	CASSQDYHSYTF
NA	NA	TRBJ2-7	TRBV10-1	TGCGCCAGCAGTGGAGGCTTCCCGGGGGAGCAGTACTTC	CASSGGFPGEQYF
NA	NA	TRBJ1-5	TRBV9	TGTGCCAGCAGCCCAGGGGAGGGCGGCAGCAATCAGCCCCAGCATTTT	CASSPGEGGSNQPQHF
few	TRBD1	TRBJ1-2	TRBV28	TGTGCCAGCAGTGAACTGGACGGGACAGGGATTCTCGGCTATGGCTACACCTTC	CASSELDGTGILGYGYTF
NA	NA	TRBJ1-5	TRBV28	TGTGCCAGCAGCAGGGCAGGGAATAGCAATCAGCCCCAGCATTTT	CASSRAGNSNQPQHF
few	TRBD2	TRBJ2-2	TRBV4-2	TGTGCCAGCAGCCAAGGGCAGGGAGCGGGAGCCGGGGAGCTGTTTTTT	CASSQGQGAGAGELFF
NA	TRBD1	TRBJ2-7	TRBV6-5	TGTGCCAGCACTACACCGGGACAGGGCGCCTACGAGCAGTACTTC	CASTTPGQGAYEQYF
NA	TRBD2	TRBJ2-7	TRBV5-1	TGCGCCAGCAGCTTGGATGGCGGGGGGCTCTACGAGCAGTACTTC	CASSLDGGGLYEQYF
few	TRBD2	TRBJ2-5	TRBV30	TGTGCCTGGAGGCTCCTAGCGGGAGATGTGGAGACCCAGTACTTC	CAWRLLAGDVETQYF
NA	NA	TRBJ1-3	TRBV7-2	TGTGCCAGCAGCTTAGCCAGGGCGCTACCCTCTGGAAACACCATATATTTT	CASSLARALPSGNTIYF
NA	TRBD1	TRBJ1-1	TRBV14	TGTGCCAGCAGCCAATACAGGGGGCGCGGGACTGAAGCTTTCTTT	CASSQYRGRGTEAFF
NA	TRBD2	TRBJ2-1	TRBV11-3	TGTGCCAGCAGCTTAGGAACGTCGACAGGACTAGCGGGGGGACGATGGGAGCAGTTCTTC	CASSLGTSTGLAGGRWEQFF
NA	TRBD1	TRBJ1-2	TRBV9	TGTGCCAGCAGCGATGGGGACAGGGGCGGCTACACCTTC	CASSDGDRGGYTF
NA	TRBD2	TRBJ2-3	TRBV6-5	TGTGCCAGCAATTCGGGACTAGGCACAGATACGCAGTATTTT	CASNSGLGTDTQYF
once	NA	TRBJ2-7	TRBV7-8	TGTGCCAGCAGCTTAAAGCCCTTAGCTGTCGAGCAGTACTTC	CASSLKPLAVEQYF
NA	NA	TRBJ2-5	TRBV18	TGTGCCAGCTCACCACTCAGCACAGGGAATTGGGAGACCCAGTACTTC	CASSPLSTGNWETQYF
NA	TRBD1	TRBJ2-7	TRBV9	TGTGCCAGCAGCGTTTCGGGACAGGGTGGTGACTACGAGCAGTACTTC	CASSVSGQGGDYEQYF
NA	NA	TRBJ1-1	TRBV4-1	TGCGCCAGCAGCCAAGGCGGTCTGGGGGGGACTGAAGCTTTCTTT	CASSQGGLGGTEAFF
few	TRBD2	TRBJ2-3	TRBV6-5	TGTGCCACTACCAGTTGGCTAGCGGGAGGAGATACGCAGTATTTT	CATTSWLAGGDTQYF
NA	TRBD2	TRBJ2-7	TRBV28	TGTGCCAGCAGCGTAGCGGGAGGGAGCTCCTACGAGCAGTACTTC	CASSVAGGSSYEQYF
NA	NA	TRBJ1-1	TRBV27	TGTGCCAGCAGACTCAGGCGCTTGATCGAAGCTTTCTTT	CASRLRRLIEAFF
NA	NA	TRBJ2-4	TRBV12-3/TRBV12-4	TGTGCCAGCAGTTTAGGTGAGGCGGACATTCAGTACTTC	CASSLGEADIQYF
NA	TRBD1	TRBJ1-1	TRBV7-9	TGTGCCAGCAGCCCCCGACAGGGCGAGAACACTGAAGCTTTCTTT	CASSPRQGENTEAFF
NA	NA	TRBJ1-2	TRBV7-9	TGTGCCAGCAGCTTAACGGGGGATGGCTATGGCTACACCTTC	CASSLTGDGYGYTF
once	NA	TRBJ1-5	TRBV19	TGTGCCAGTAGTACCCCAGGGGTCAATCAGCCCCAGCATTTT	CASSTPGVNQPQHF
NA	NA	TRBJ2-5	TRBV28	TGTGCCAGCAGTTCGGTAGGGGAACACATTCAAGAGACCCAGTACTTC	CASSSVGEHIQETQYF
NA	NA	TRBJ1-4	TRBV7-2	TGTGCCAGCAGCTCCCGCATGCGTGAAAAACTGTTTTTT	CASSSRMREKLFF
NA	NA	TRBJ2-1	TRBV3-1/TRBV3-2	TGTGCCAGCAGCCAAGTCCTCGTGGGACTCGACAATGAGCAGTTCTTC	CASSQVLVGLDNEQFF